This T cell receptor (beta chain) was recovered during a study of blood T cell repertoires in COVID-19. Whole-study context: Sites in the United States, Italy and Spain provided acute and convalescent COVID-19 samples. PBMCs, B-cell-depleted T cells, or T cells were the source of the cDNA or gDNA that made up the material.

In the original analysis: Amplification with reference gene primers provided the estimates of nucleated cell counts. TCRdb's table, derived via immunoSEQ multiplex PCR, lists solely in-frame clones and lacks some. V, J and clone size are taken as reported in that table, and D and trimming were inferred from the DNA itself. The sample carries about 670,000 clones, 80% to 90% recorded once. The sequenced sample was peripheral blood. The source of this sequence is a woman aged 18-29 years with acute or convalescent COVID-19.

CDR3 residues: CASSLGPLLENLYGYTF. Written as DNA, the CDR3 is TGTGCCAGCAGCTTAGGCCCCCTACTCGAAAACCTCTATGGCTACACCTTC. V gene TRBV11-2 combines with J gene TRBJ1-2; D is ambiguous. V lost 1 base and J 4 bases, leaving 19 bases between the germline ends. The CDR3 is 17 amino acids. Germline CDR1 is SGHAT and CDR2 is FQNNGV.